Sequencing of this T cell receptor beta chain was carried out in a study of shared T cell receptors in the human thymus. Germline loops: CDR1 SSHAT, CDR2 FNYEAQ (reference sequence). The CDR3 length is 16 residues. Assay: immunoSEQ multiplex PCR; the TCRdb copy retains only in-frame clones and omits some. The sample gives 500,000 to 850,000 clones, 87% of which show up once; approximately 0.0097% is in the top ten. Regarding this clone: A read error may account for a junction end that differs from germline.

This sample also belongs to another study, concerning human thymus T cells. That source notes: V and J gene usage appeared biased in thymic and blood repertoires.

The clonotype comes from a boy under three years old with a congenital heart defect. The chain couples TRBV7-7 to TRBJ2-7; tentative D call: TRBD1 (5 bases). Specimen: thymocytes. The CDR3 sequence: CASSPNPQGSFYEQYF. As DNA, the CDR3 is TGTGCTAGCAGCCCTAATCCGCAGGGAAGCTTCTACGAGCAGTACTTC.